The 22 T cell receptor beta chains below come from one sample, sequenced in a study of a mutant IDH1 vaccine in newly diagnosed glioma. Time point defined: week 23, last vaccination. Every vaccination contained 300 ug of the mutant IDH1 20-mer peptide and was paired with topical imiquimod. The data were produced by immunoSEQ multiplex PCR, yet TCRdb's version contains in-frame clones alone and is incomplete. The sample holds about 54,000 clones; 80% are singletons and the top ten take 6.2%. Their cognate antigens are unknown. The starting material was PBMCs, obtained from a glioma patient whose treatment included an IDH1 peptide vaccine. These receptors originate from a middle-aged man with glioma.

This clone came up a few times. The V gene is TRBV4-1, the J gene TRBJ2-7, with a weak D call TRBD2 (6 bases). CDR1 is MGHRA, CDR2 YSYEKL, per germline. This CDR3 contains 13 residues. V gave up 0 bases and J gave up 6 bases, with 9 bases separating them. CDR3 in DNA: TGCGCCAGCAGCCAAGACAGGGAGGCCGAGCAGTACTTC. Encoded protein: CASSQDREAEQYF.

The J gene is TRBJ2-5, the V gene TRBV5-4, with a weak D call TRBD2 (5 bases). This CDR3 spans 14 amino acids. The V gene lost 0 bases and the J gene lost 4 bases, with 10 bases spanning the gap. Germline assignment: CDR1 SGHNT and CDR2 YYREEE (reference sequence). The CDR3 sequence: CASSLVSSRETQYF. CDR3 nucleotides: TGTGCCAGCAGCTTGGTGTCTAGCCGAGAGACCCAGTACTTC.

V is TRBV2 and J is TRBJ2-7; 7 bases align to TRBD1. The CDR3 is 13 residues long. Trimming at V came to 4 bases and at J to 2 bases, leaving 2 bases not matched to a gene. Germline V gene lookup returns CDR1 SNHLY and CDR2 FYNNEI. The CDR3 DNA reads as TGTGCCAGCAGTGCAGGACAGGCCTACGAGCAGTACTTC. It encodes CASSAGQAYEQYF.

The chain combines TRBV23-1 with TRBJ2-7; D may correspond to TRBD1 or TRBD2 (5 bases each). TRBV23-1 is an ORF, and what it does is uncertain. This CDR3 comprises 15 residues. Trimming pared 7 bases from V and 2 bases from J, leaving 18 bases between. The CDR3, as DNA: TGCGCCAGCAATCCCGGGGCTGCCACTCCCTACGAGCAGTACTTC. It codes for CASNPGAATPYEQYF.

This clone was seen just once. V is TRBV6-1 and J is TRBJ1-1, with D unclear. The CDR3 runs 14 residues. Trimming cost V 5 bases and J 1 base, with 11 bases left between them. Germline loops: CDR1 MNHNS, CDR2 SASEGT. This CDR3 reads CASSSQDKNTEAFF. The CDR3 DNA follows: TGTGCCAGCAGTAGCCAGGATAAGAACACTGAAGCTTTCTTT.

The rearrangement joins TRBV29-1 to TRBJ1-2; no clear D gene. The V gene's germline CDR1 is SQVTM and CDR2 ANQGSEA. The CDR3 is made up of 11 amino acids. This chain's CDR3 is CIAGSNYGYTF. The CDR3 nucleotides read TGCATCGCGGGGTCGAACTATGGCTACACCTTC. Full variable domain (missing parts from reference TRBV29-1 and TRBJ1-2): SAVISQKPSRDICQRGTSLTIQCQVDSQVTMMFWYRQQPGQSLTLIATANQGSEATYESGFVIDKFPISRPNLTFSTLTVSNMSPEDSSIYLCIAGSNYGYTFGSGTRLTVV.

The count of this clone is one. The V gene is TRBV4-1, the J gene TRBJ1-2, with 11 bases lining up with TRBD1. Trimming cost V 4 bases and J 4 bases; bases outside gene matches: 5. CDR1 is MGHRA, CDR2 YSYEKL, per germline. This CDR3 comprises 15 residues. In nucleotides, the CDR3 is TGCGCCAGCAGCCCCGGACAGGGGGCAAGCTATGGCTACACCTTC. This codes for CASSPGQGASYGYTF.

The CDR3 loop is CASSPGTSGRTDTQYF. The CDR3 nucleotides read TGCGCCAGCAGCCCAGGGACTAGCGGTCGCACAGATACGCAGTATTTT. J is TRBJ2-3 and V is TRBV5-1; TRBD2 agrees at 11 bases. This CDR3 contains 16 residues. From germline, CDR1 is SGHRS and CDR2 YFSETQ. The V gene end was trimmed by 4 bases and the J gene end by 1 base; junction bases not matched to a gene: 5.

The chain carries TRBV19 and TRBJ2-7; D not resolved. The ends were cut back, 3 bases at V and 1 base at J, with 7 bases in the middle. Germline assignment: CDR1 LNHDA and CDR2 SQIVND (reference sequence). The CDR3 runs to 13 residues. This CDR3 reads CASSIHQSYEQYF. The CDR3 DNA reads TGTGCCAGTAGTATCCATCAGTCCTACGAGCAGTACTTC. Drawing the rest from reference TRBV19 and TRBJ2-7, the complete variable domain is DGGITQSPKYLFRKEGQNVTLSCEQNLNHDAMYWYRQDPGQGLRLIYYSQIVNDFQKGDIAEGYSVSREKKESFPLTVTSAQKNPTAFYLCASSIHQSYEQYFGPGTRLTVT.

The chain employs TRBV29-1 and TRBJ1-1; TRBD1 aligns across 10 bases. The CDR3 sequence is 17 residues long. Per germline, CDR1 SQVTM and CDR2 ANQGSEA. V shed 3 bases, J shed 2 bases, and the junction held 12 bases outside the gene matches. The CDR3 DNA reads TGCAGCGTTGACCACCCGGGACAGGGGTTGATCAACACTGAAGCTTTCTTT. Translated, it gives CSVDHPGQGLINTEAFF.

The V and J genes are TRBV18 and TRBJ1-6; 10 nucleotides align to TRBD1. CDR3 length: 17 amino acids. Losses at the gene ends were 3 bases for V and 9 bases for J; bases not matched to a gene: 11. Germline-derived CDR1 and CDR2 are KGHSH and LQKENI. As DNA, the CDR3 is TGTGCCAGCTCACCGCTAGCTTGGACAGGGGGGTCTTCACCCCTCCACTTT. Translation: CASSPLAWTGGSSPLHF.

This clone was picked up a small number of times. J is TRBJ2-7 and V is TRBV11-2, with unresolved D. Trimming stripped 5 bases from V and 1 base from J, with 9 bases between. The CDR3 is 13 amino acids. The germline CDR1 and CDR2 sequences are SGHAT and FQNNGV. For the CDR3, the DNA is TGTGCCAGCAGCCCAGTATTATCCTACGAGCAGTACTTC. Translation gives CASSPVLSYEQYF.

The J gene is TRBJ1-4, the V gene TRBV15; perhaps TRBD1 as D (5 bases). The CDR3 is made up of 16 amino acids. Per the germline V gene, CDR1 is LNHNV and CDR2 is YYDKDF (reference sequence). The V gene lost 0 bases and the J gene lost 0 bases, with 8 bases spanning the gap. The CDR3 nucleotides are TGTGCCACCAGCAGAGATAAGACAGCAACTAATGAAAAACTGTTTTTT. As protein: CATSRDKTATNEKLFF.

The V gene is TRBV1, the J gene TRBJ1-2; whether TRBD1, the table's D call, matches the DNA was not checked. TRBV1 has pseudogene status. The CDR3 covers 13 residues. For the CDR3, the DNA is TGCACTATCAGGGGCCCAGTGGACTATGGCTACACCTTC. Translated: CTIRGPVDYGYTF.

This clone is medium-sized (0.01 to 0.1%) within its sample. The CDR3 nucleotides are TGTGCCAGTAGTATAGACGAAGGGTCTGGGGCCAACGTCCTGACTTTC. Translation gives CASSIDEGSGANVLTF. This chain connects TRBV19 to TRBJ2-6; no clear D. Looked up from germline, CDR1 is LNHDA and CDR2 is SQIVND (reference sequence). The CDR3 spans 16 residues. V was clipped by 0 bases and J by 1 base, with 7 bases between them.

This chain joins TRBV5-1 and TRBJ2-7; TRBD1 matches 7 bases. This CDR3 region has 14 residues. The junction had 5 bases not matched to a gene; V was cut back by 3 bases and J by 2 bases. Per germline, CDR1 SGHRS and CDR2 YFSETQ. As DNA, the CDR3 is TGCGCCAGCAGCTCGAGACAGGGTCCCTACGAGCAGTACTTC. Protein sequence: CASSSRQGPYEQYF.

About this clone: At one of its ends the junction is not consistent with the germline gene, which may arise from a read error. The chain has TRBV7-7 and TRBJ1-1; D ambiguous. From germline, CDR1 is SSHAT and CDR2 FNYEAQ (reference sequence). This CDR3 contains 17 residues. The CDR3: CASSLALPEVMNTEAFF. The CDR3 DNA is TGTGCTAGCAGCTTAGCGCTGCCCGAGGTTATGAACACTGAAGCTTTCTTT.

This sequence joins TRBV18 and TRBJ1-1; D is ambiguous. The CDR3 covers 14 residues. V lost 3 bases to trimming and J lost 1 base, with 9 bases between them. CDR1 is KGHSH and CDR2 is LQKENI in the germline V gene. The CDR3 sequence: CASSPTQTNTEAFF. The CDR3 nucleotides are TGTGCCAGCTCACCTACACAGACGAACACTGAAGCTTTCTTT.

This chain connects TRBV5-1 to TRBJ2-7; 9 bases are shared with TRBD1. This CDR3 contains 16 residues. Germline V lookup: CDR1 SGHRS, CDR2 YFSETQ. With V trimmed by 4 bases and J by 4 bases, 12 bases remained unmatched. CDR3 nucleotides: TGCGCCAGCAGCCCCATGGGGTGGGGACAGGGTTACGAGCAGTACTTC. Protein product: CASSPMGWGQGYEQYF.

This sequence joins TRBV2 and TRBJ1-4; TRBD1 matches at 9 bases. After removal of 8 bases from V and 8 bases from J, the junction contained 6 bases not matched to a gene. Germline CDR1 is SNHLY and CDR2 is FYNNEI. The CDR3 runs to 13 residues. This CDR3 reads CASLRDRDEKLFF. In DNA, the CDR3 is TGTGCCAGCCTTCGGGACAGGGACGAAAAACTGTTTTTT. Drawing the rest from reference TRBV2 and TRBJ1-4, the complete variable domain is EPEVTQTPSHQVTQMGQEVILRCVPISNHLYFYWYRQILGQKVEFLVSFYNNEISEKSEIFDDQFSVERPDGSNFTLKIRSTKLEDSAMYFCASLRDRDEKLFFGSGTQLSVL.

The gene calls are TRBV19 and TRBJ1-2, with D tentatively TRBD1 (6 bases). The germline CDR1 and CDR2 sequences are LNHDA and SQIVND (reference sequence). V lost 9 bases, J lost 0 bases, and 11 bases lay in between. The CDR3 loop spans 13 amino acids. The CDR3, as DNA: TGTGCCAGCAGGGACACGGCTAACTATGGCTACACCTTC. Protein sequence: CASRDTANYGYTF.

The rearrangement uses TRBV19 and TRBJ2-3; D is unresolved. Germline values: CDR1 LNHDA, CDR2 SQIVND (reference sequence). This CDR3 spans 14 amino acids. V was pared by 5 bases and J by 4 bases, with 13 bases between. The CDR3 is CASSSSSAADTQYF. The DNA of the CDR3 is TGTGCCAGTAGTTCCTCGTCTGCTGCAGATACGCAGTATTTT.